A single sample gave rise to the 13 T cell receptor beta chains below, sequenced in a study of shared clonotypes between healthy human individuals. This table comes from immunoSEQ multiplex PCR, and its TCRdb copy is limited to in-frame clones, with some not included. The data show approximately 740,000 clones, around 92% seen once. Naive CD8 cells lacked CD45RO, underwent positive selection for CCR7 and left out terminally differentiated effector memory CD45RA+ cells. Input material: naive CD8+ T cells sorted from blood. Receptor source: a man younger than 40 in good health.

The rearrangement joins TRBV7-9 to TRBJ1-3; TRBD1 agrees at 9 bases. The CDR3 has 17 residues. Trimming at V came to 4 bases and at J to 0 bases, leaving 7 bases not matched to a gene. Looked up from germline, CDR1 is SEHNR and CDR2 is FQNEAQ (reference sequence). CDR3 sequence reads: CASSSPQGAISGNTIYF. The CDR3 DNA reads as TGTGCCAGCAGCTCCCCACAGGGGGCGATCTCTGGAAACACCATATATTTT. Together with reference TRBV7-9 and TRBJ1-3, the CDR3 gives the full variable domain: DTGVSQNPRHKITKRGQNVTFRCDPISEHNRLYWYRQTLGQGPEFLTYFQNEAQLEKSRLLSDRFSAERPKGSFSTLEIQRTEQGDSAMYLCASSSPQGAISGNTIYFGEGSWLTVV.

The V gene is TRBV6-1, the J gene TRBJ2-3; the D gene is possibly TRBD1 (8 bases). Per the germline V gene, CDR1 is MNHNS and CDR2 is SASEGT. V gave up 8 bases and J gave up 5 bases, with 20 bases separating them. The CDR3 is 15 amino acids. The CDR3 reads CASHGQGGFRDTQYF. The CDR3, as DNA: TGTGCCAGCCATGGACAGGGAGGGTTTCGAGATACGCAGTATTTT.

V is TRBV7-8 and J is TRBJ2-7; D may be TRBD1 or TRBD2 (5 bases each). The length of the CDR3 is 14 residues. Trimming removed 5 bases from V and 2 bases from J, with 13 bases in between. In germline, CDR1 is SGHVS, CDR2 FQNEAQ. Here the CDR3 DNA reads TGTGCCAGCAGCACACCTGGGACCACCTACGAGCAGTACTTC. It codes for CASSTPGTTYEQYF. Filled out from reference TRBV7-8 and TRBJ2-7, the complete variable domain reads GAGVSQSPRYKVAKRGQDVALRCDPISGHVSLFWYQQALGQGPEFLTYFQNEAQLDKSGLPSDRFFAERPEGSVSTLKIQRTQQEDSAVYLCASSTPGTTYEQYFGPGTRLTVT.

This chain joins TRBV6-5 and TRBJ2-6, with TRBD2 matching 10 bases. CDR1 MNHEY and CDR2 SVGAGI come from the germline V gene. This CDR3 comprises 16 residues. After removal of 4 bases from V and 0 bases from J, the junction contained 0 bases not matched to a gene. CDR3 protein: CASSSSGSSGANVLTF. CDR3 nucleotide sequence: TGTGCCAGCAGTTCTAGCGGGAGCTCTGGGGCCAACGTCCTGACTTTC.

The V gene is TRBV10-1, the J gene TRBJ2-3, with D tentatively TRBD2 (6 bases). Germline CDR1 is WNHNN and CDR2 is SYGVQD (reference sequence). V lost 4 bases and J 5 bases, leaving 13 bases between the germline ends. The CDR3 covers 14 residues. Written as DNA, the CDR3 is TGCGCCAGCAGTGCTGCGGGGTCTGGAGATACGCAGTATTTT. The encoded protein is CASSAAGSGDTQYF.

This clone was observed once. This rearrangement joins TRBV28 to TRBJ2-7; D is possibly TRBD1 (5 bases). CDR1 and CDR2 from the germline V gene are MDHEN and SYDVKM. V dropped 3 bases and J dropped 4 bases, with 13 bases sitting between them. The CDR3 extends over 14 amino acids. The CDR3 loop is CASSFVGDQYEQYF. The CDR3 nucleotides are TGTGCCAGCAGTTTTGTAGGGGATCAGTACGAGCAGTACTTC.

The chain has TRBV5-1 and TRBJ2-6; TRBD2 matches at 12 bases. This CDR3 has 18 residues. Germline trimming cut 2 bases from V and 1 base from J; bases unmatched to any gene: 4. Germline assignment: CDR1 SGHRS and CDR2 YFSETQ. The chain's CDR3 is CASSLGLAGLSGANVLTF. CDR3 bases: TGCGCCAGCAGCTTAGGACTAGCGGGATTATCTGGGGCCAACGTCCTGACTTTC.

The rearrangement links TRBV19 to TRBJ2-7, with D possibly being TRBD2 (7 bases). V lost 9 bases to trimming and J lost 0 bases, with 15 bases between them. CDR1 is LNHDA and CDR2 is SQIVND in the germline V gene (reference sequence). The CDR3 has 14 amino acids. CDR3 sequence: CASGGRGNSYEQYF. The CDR3 DNA is TGTGCCAGCGGTGGGAGGGGGAACTCCTACGAGCAGTACTTC.

The chain links TRBV15 to TRBJ2-5; D is unresolved. The V gene's germline CDR1 is LNHNV and CDR2 YYDKDF (reference sequence). This CDR3 region has 14 residues. Trimming stripped 1 base from V and 5 bases from J, with 11 bases between. CDR3 in amino acids: CATSRAGVWETQYF. The CDR3, as DNA: TGTGCCACCAGCAGAGCAGGAGTATGGGAGACCCAGTACTTC. Looking up the rest from reference TRBV15 and TRBJ2-5 gives the full variable domain: DAMVIQNPRYQVTQFGKPVTLSCSQTLNHNVMYWYQQKSSQAPKLLFHYYDKDFNNEADTPDNFQSRRPNTSFCFLDIRSPGLGDTAMYLCATSRAGVWETQYFGPGTRLLVL.

On this clone itself: Within the sample, other DNA sequences also encode this same CDR3. The rearrangement uses TRBV7-9 and TRBJ2-7; the D is unclear. Looked up from germline, CDR1 is SEHNR and CDR2 is FQNEAQ (reference sequence). Trimming cost V 5 bases and J 4 bases, with 6 bases left between them. The CDR3 runs 11 residues. The CDR3 DNA sequence: TGTGCCAGCAGCCTGGAGTACGAGCAGTACTTC. Amino acid sequence: CASSLEYEQYF.

This sequence joins TRBV13 and TRBJ2-5; 7 positions match TRBD1. The CDR3 has 16 amino acids. In germline, CDR1 is PRHDT, CDR2 FYEKMQ (reference sequence). Trimming removed 5 bases from V and 5 bases from J; junction bases left unmatched: 14. CDR3 protein: CASSVREWTRGETQYF. DNA for the CDR3: TGTGCCAGCAGCGTCCGAGAATGGACCAGGGGGGAGACCCAGTACTTC.

V and J are TRBV11-2 and TRBJ2-7, with no clear D. Per the germline V gene, CDR1 is SGHAT and CDR2 is FQNNGV. Trimming removed 6 bases from V and 2 bases from J, with 8 bases in between. The CDR3 extends over 12 amino acids. The CDR3 DNA is TGTGCCAGCAGTGACAAGACCTACGAGCAGTACTTC. Encoded protein: CASSDKTYEQYF.

The CDR3 nucleotides read TGTGCCAGTAGTACCCACTCGACAGGGGATTCGAACATTCAGTACTTC. Amino acids: CASSTHSTGDSNIQYF. J is TRBJ2-4 and V is TRBV19; 8 bases map to TRBD1. Germline-derived CDR1 and CDR2 are LNHDA and SQIVND (reference sequence). This CDR3 region has 16 residues. Trimming at V came to 4 bases and at J to 7 bases, leaving 12 bases not matched to a gene. Complete variable domain (other parts from reference TRBV19 and TRBJ2-4): DGGITQSPKYLFRKEGQNVTLSCEQNLNHDAMYWYRQDPGQGLRLIYYSQIVNDFQKGDIAEGYSVSREKKESFPLTVTSAQKNPTAFYLCASSTHSTGDSNIQYFGAGTRLSVL.